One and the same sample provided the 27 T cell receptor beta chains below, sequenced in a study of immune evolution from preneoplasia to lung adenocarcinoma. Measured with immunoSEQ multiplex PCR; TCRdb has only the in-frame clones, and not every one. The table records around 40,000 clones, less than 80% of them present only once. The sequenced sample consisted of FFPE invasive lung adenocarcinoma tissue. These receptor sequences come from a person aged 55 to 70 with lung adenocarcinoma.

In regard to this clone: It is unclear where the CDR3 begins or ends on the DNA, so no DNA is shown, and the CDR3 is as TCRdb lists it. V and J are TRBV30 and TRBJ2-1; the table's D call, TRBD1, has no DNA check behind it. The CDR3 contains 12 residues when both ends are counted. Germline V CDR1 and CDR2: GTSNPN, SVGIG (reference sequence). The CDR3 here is CAWSVGGGALVF.

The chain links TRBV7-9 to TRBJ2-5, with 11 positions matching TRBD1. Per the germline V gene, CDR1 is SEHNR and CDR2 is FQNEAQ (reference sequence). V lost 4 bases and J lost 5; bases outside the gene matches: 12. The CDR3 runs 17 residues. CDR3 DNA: TGTGCCAGCAGCTCAAGCCTCGGACAGGGGGCGGGTGAGACCCAGTACTTC. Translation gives CASSSSLGQGAGETQYF.

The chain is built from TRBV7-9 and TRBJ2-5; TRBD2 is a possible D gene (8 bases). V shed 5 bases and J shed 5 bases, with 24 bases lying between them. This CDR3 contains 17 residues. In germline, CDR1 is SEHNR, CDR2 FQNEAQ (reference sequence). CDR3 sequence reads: CASSPQGGGTAGETQYF. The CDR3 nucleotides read TGTGCCAGCAGCCCCCAGGGCGGGGGGACAGCAGGGGAGACCCAGTACTTC.

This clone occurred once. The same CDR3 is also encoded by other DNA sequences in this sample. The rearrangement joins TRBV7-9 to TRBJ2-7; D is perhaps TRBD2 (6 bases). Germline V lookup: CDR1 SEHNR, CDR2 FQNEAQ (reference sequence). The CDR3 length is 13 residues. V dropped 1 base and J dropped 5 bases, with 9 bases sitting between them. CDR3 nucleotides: TGTGCCAGCAGCTTAGGCGGGGTTGACGAGCAGTACTTC. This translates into CASSLGGVDEQYF.

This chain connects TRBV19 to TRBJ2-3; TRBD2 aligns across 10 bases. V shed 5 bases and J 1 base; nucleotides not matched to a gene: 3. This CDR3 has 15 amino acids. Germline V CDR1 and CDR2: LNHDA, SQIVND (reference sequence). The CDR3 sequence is CASSFLAGGTDTQYF. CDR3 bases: TGTGCCAGTAGTTTTCTAGCGGGGGGCACAGATACGCAGTATTTT. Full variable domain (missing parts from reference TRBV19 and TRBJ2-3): DGGITQSPKYLFRKEGQNVTLSCEQNLNHDAMYWYRQDPGQGLRLIYYSQIVNDFQKGDIAEGYSVSREKKESFPLTVTSAQKNPTAFYLCASSFLAGGTDTQYFGPGTRLTVL.

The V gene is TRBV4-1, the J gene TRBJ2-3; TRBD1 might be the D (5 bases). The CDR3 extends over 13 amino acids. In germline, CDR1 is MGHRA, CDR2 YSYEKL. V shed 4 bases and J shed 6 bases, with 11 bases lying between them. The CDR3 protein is CASSPVRADTQYF. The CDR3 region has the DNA TGCGCCAGCAGCCCGGTCAGGGCGGATACGCAGTATTTT.

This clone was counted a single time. The CDR3 loop is CAWGAGTNTDTQYF. CDR3 bases: TGTGCCTGGGGGGCAGGGACTAACACAGATACGCAGTATTTT. The J gene is TRBJ2-3, the V gene TRBV30; 7 bases line up with TRBD2. V shed 5 bases and J 2 bases; nucleotides not matched to a gene: 7. Germline V gene lookup returns CDR1 GTSNPN and CDR2 SVGIG (reference sequence). There are 14 residues in the CDR3. Full variable domain (rest looked up from reference TRBV30 and TRBJ2-3): SQTIHQWPATLVQPVGSPLSLECTVEGTSNPNLYWYRQAAGRGLQLLFYSVGIGQISSEVPQNLSASRPQDRQFILSSKKLLLSDSGFYLCAWGAGTNTDTQYFGPGTRLTVL.

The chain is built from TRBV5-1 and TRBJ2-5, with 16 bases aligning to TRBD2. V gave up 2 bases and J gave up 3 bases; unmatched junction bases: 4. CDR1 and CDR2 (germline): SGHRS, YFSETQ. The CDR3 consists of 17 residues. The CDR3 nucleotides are TGCGCCAGCAGCTTACTGGGACTAGCGGGAGGGGAAGAGACCCAGTACTTC. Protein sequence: CASSLLGLAGGEETQYF.

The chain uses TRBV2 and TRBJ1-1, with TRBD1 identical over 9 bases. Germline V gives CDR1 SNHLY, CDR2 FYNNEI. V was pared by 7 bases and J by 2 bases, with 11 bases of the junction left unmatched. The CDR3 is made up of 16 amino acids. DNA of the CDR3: TGTGCCAGCACCAAGACAGCACAGGGGGCAAACACTGAAGCTTTCTTT. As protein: CASTKTAQGANTEAFF.

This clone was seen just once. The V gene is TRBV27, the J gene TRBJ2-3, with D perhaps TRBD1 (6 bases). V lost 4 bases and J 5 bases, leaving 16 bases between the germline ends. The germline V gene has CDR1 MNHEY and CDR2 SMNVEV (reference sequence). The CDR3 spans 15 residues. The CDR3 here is CASSSYTGYGDTQYF. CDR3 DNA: TGTGCCAGCAGTTCGTATACAGGGTACGGAGATACGCAGTATTTT.

The CDR3 sequence is CASSVVERANTGELFF. For the CDR3, the DNA is TGTGCCAGCAGCGTAGTCGAGCGGGCGAACACCGGGGAGCTGTTTTTT. The chain employs TRBV9 and TRBJ2-2, with a weak D call TRBD2 (6 bases). The CDR3 totals 16 residues. Per the germline V gene, CDR1 is SGDLS and CDR2 is YYNGEE. Trimming cost V 0 bases and J 0 bases, with 9 bases left between them.

This CDR3 reads CASRGGNVEPQHF. The CDR3 DNA sequence: TGTGCCAGCCGGGGGGGGAATGTTGAGCCCCAGCATTTT. The rearrangement links TRBV28 to TRBJ1-5; perhaps TRBD1 as D (5 bases). Germline CDR1 and CDR2: MDHEN and SYDVKM. V was clipped by 8 bases and J by 8 bases, with 16 bases between them. This CDR3 has 13 amino acids.

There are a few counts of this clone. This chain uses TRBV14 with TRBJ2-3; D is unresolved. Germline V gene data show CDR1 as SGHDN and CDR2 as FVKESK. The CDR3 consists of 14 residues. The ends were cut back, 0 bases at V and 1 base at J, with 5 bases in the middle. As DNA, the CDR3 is TGTGCCAGCAGCCAAGATTGGGGCACAGATACGCAGTATTTT. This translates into CASSQDWGTDTQYF.

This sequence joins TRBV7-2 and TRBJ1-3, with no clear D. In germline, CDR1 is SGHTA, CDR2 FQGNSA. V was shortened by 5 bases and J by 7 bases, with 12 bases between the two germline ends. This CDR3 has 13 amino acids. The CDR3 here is CASSPRNGNTIYF. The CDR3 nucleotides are TGTGCCAGCAGCCCCCGAAACGGGAACACCATATATTTT. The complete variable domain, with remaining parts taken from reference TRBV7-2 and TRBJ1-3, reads GAGVSQSPSNKVTEKGKDVELRCDPISGHTALYWYRQSLGQGLEFLIYFQGNSAPDKSGLPSDRFSAERTGGSVSTLTIQRTQQEDSAVYLCASSPRNGNTIYFGEGSWLTVV.

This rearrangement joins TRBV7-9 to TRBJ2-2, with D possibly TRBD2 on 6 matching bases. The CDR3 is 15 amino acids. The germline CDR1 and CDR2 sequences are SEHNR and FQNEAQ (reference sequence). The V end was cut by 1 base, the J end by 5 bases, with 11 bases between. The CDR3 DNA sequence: TGTGCCAGCAGCTTAGGGTCAGGGAGGACCGGGGAGCTGTTTTTT. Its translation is CASSLGSGRTGELFF.

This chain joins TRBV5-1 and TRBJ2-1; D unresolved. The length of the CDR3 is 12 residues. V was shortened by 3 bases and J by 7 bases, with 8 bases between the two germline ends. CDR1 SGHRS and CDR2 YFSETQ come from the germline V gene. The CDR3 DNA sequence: TGCGCCAGCAGCTCCTTCGGAAATGAGCAGTTCTTC. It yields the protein CASSSFGNEQFF.

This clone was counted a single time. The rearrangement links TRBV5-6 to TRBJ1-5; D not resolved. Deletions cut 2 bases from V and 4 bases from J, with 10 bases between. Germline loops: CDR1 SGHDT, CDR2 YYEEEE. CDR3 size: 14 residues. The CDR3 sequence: CASSFRRLNQPQHF. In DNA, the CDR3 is TGTGCCAGCAGCTTTCGGCGATTGAATCAGCCCCAGCATTTT.

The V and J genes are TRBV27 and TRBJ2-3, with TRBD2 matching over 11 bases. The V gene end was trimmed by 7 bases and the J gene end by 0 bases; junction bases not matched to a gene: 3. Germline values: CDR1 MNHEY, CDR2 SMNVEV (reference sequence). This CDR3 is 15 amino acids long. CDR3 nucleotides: TGTGCCAGCACCCGGACTAGCGGGAGCACAGATACGCAGTATTTT. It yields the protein CASTRTSGSTDTQYF.

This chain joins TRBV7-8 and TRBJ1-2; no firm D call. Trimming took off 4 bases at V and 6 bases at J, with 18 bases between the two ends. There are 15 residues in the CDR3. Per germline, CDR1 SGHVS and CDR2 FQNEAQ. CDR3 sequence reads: CASSSDTPIVDGYTF. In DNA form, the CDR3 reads TGTGCCAGCAGCTCCGACACTCCCATCGTCGATGGCTACACCTTC. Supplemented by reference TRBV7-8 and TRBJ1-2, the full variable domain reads GAGVSQSPRYKVAKRGQDVALRCDPISGHVSLFWYQQALGQGPEFLTYFQNEAQLDKSGLPSDRFFAERPEGSVSTLKIQRTQQEDSAVYLCASSSDTPIVDGYTFGSGTRLTVV.

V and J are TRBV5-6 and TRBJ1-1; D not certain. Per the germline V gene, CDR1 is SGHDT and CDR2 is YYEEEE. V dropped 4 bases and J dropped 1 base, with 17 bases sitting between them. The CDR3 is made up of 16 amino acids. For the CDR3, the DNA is TGTGCCAGCAGCGATCGCCCCTGGGTAAGGAACACTGAAGCTTTCTTT. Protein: CASSDRPWVRNTEAFF.

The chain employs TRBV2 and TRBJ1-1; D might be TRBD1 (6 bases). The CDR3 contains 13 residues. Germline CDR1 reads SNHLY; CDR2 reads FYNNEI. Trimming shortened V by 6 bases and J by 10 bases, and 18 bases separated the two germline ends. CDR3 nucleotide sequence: TGTGCCAGCAGAGAGGAACAGGGAAGTGGAGCTTTCTTT. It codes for CASREEQGSGAFF.

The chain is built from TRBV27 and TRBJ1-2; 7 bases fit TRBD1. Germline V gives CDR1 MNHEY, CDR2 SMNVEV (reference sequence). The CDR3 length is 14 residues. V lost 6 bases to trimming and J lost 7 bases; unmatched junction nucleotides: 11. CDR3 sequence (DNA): TGTGCCAGCAGCAAAAACCAGGGGGTAGGTGGCTACACCTTC. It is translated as CASSKNQGVGGYTF.

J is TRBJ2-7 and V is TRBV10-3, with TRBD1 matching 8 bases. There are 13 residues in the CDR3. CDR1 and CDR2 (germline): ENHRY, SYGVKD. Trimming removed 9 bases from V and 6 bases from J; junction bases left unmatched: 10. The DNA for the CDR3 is TGTGCCATTTCTCCGGGACAGGTCATCGAGCAGTACTTC. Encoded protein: CAISPGQVIEQYF.

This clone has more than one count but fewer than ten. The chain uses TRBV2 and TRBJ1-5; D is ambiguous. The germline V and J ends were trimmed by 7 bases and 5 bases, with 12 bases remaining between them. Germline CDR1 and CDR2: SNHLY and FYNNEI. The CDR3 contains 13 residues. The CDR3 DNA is TGTGCCAGCAACACGTGGACGGATCAGCCCCAGCATTTT. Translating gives CASNTWTDQPQHF. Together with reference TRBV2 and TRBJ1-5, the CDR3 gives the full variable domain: EPEVTQTPSHQVTQMGQEVILRCVPISNHLYFYWYRQILGQKVEFLVSFYNNEISEKSEIFDDQFSVERPDGSNFTLKIRSTKLEDSAMYFCASNTWTDQPQHFGDGTRLSIL.

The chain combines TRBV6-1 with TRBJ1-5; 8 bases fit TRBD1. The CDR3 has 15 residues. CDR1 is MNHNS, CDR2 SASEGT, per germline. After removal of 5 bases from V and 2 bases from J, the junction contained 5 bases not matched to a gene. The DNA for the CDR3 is TGTGCCAGCAGTCAGGGGGCGCGGCGCAATCAGCCCCAGCATTTT. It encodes CASSQGARRNQPQHF.

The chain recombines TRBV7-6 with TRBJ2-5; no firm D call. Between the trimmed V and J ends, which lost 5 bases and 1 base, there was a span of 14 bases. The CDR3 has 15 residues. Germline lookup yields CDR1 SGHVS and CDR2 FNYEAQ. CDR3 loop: CASSARSSSQETQYF. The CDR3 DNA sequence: TGTGCCAGCAGCGCCAGAAGTAGTTCCCAAGAGACCCAGTACTTC.

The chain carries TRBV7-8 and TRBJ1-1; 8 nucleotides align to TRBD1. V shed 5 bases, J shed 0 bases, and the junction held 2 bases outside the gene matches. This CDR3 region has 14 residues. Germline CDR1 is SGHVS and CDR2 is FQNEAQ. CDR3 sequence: CASSPDRVNTEAFF. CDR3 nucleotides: TGTGCCAGCAGCCCGGACAGGGTGAACACTGAAGCTTTCTTT. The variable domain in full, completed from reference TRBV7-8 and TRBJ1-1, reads GAGVSQSPRYKVAKRGQDVALRCDPISGHVSLFWYQQALGQGPEFLTYFQNEAQLDKSGLPSDRFFAERPEGSVSTLKIQRTQQEDSAVYLCASSPDRVNTEAFFGQGTRLTVV.